The rows below give T cell receptor beta chains drawn from one sample of a study of blood T cell repertoires in COVID-19. Using immunoSEQ multiplex PCR, the repertoire was profiled, and TCRdb retains in-frame clones only, with some absent. The sample has roughly 51,000 clones; roughly 87% are singletons. Input material: peripheral blood. The source is a man aged 50 or older with active COVID-19. The CDR3 runs from the conserved cysteine through the conserved F or W. Each record gives: CDR3 protein, CDR3 DNA, clone size, V gene, D gene, J gene. The D gene is left open where the match is weak. Expanded clones are given a class, and other clones once, few, many or no size at all.

CDR3 protein: CASSRLAGLYNEQFF
CDR3 DNA: TGTGCCAGCTCCAGACTAGCGGGGCTCTACAATGAGCAGTTCTTC
clone size: -
V gene: TRBV2
D gene: TRBD2
J gene: TRBJ2-1

CDR3 protein: CASNGTSGGAGEQFF
CDR3 DNA: TGTGCCAGTAACGGGACTAGCGGGGGGGCGGGTGAGCAGTTCTTC
clone size: -
V gene: TRBV19
D gene: TRBD2
J gene: TRBJ2-1

CDR3 protein: CASSPRDYSYEQYF
CDR3 DNA: TGTGCCAGTAGTCCCCGGGACTACTCCTACGAGCAGTACTTC
clone size: once
V gene: TRBV19
D gene: TRBD2
J gene: TRBJ2-7

CDR3 protein: CAWSRGTGNQPQHF
CDR3 DNA: TGTGCCTGGAGCCGAGGGACAGGCAATCAGCCCCAGCATTTT
clone size: -
V gene: TRBV30
D gene: TRBD1
J gene: TRBJ1-5

CDR3 protein: CASSYETGSTEAFF
CDR3 DNA: TGTGCCAGCAGTTACGAGACAGGGTCCACTGAAGCTTTCTTT
clone size: -
V gene: TRBV6-5
D gene: TRBD1
J gene: TRBJ1-1

CDR3 protein: CASSGDRGVSYNEQFF
CDR3 DNA: TGTGCCAGCAGCGGAGACAGGGGGGTTTCCTACAATGAGCAGTTCTTC
clone size: -
V gene: TRBV9
D gene: TRBD1
J gene: TRBJ2-1

CDR3 protein: CASGLGQGSQETQYF
CDR3 DNA: TGTGCTAGTGGTTTGGGGCAGGGTTCCCAAGAGACCCAGTACTTC
clone size: -
V gene: TRBV12-5
D gene: -
J gene: TRBJ2-5

CDR3 protein: CASSRAGGSYEQYF
CDR3 DNA: TGTGCCAGCAGCCGGGCCGGGGGCTCCTACGAGCAGTACTTC
clone size: -
V gene: TRBV5-4
D gene: -
J gene: TRBJ2-7

CDR3 protein: CASTREGTTNYGYTF
CDR3 DNA: TGTGCCAGTACCCGAGAAGGGACAACGAACTATGGCTACACCTTC
clone size: once
V gene: TRBV19
D gene: -
J gene: TRBJ1-2

CDR3 protein: CASSLGLAPYEQYF
CDR3 DNA: TGCGCCAGCAGCTTGGGACTAGCGCCCTACGAGCAGTACTTC
clone size: -
V gene: TRBV5-1
D gene: TRBD2
J gene: TRBJ2-7

CDR3 protein: CASTPRGAEGYTF
CDR3 DNA: TGTGCCAGCACCCCTCGCGGGGCGGAGGGCTACACCTTC
clone size: -
V gene: TRBV6-5
D gene: -
J gene: TRBJ1-2

CDR3 protein: CSVSSGTGGSRSQHF
CDR3 DNA: TGCAGCGTGTCCTCCGGGACAGGGGGCTCCCGGTCCCAGCATTTT
clone size: -
V gene: TRBV29-1
D gene: TRBD1
J gene: TRBJ1-5

CDR3 protein: CASSWDRGGLNEQFF
CDR3 DNA: TGCGCCAGCAGCTGGGACAGGGGAGGCCTAAATGAGCAGTTCTTC
clone size: -
V gene: TRBV5-1
D gene: TRBD1
J gene: TRBJ2-1

CDR3 protein: CASSPQRGTEAFF
CDR3 DNA: TGTGCCAGCAGCCCTCAGCGGGGCACTGAAGCTTTCTTT
clone size: -
V gene: TRBV14
D gene: -
J gene: TRBJ1-1

CDR3 protein: CACPAGLSENTEAFF
CDR3 DNA: TGTGCCTGCCCTGCGGGGCTGTCGGAGAACACTGAAGCTTTCTTT
clone size: -
V gene: TRBV30
D gene: -
J gene: TRBJ1-1

CDR3 protein: CASSLGTGTYEQYF
CDR3 DNA: TGTGCCAGCAGCTTAGGGACAGGGACGTACGAGCAGTACTTC
clone size: -
V gene: TRBV11-2
D gene: TRBD1
J gene: TRBJ2-7

CDR3 protein: CASRPLAGGAGELFF
CDR3 DNA: TGTGCCAGCAGACCACTAGCGGGAGGCGCCGGGGAGCTGTTTTTT
clone size: -
V gene: TRBV7-9
D gene: TRBD2
J gene: TRBJ2-2

CDR3 protein: CASSIGLYTGELFF
CDR3 DNA: TGTGCCAGTAGTATAGGGCTTTACACCGGGGAGCTGTTTTTT
clone size: once
V gene: TRBV19
D gene: -
J gene: TRBJ2-2

CDR3 protein: CASSPDNLAGGTARAANEKLFF
CDR3 DNA: TGTGCCAGCAGCCCTGACAACCTGGCAGGGGGGACGGCCCGAGCGGCTAATGAAAAACTGTTTTTT
clone size: -
V gene: TRBV6-2/TRBV6-3
D gene: TRBD1
J gene: TRBJ1-4

CDR3 protein: CASSPGTWYGYTF
CDR3 DNA: TGTGCCAGCAGCCCCGGGACATGGTATGGCTACACCTTC
clone size: -
V gene: TRBV11-2
D gene: -
J gene: TRBJ1-2

CDR3 protein: CASSLRDLYNEQFF
CDR3 DNA: TGTGCCAGCAGCTTACGAGATCTCTACAATGAGCAGTTCTTC
clone size: -
V gene: TRBV7-8
D gene: -
J gene: TRBJ2-1

CDR3 protein: CASSAGGPRETQYF
CDR3 DNA: TGTGCCAGCAGTGCGGGGGGGCCCAGAGAGACCCAGTACTTC
clone size: -
V gene: TRBV6-2/TRBV6-3
D gene: TRBD2
J gene: TRBJ2-5

CDR3 protein: CASSVGRASYEQYF
CDR3 DNA: TGTGCCAGCAGCGTAGGGCGAGCGTCCTACGAGCAGTACTTC
clone size: -
V gene: TRBV9
D gene: -
J gene: TRBJ2-7

CDR3 protein: CASSDTNMNTEAFF
CDR3 DNA: TGTGCCAGCAGTGACACAAATATGAACACTGAAGCTTTCTTT
clone size: -
V gene: TRBV6-4
D gene: -
J gene: TRBJ1-1